This T cell receptor beta chain was profiled in a study of blood T cells in healthy people across ages. Combining a sample-barcoded 5' primer with a J-beta primer mix, a second PCR ran for 7 to 11 cycles. TCRdb re-derived calls from the 5' RACE reads in MiXCR, one entry per CDR3 protein. The sample consists of hundreds of thousands of distinct CDR3 sequences, 45% to 50% of them appearing once. There are a few counts of this clonotype. Sequencing was performed on blood. The receptor comes from a man younger than 40 in good health.

The CDR3 nucleotides read TGTGCCAGCAGCCAAGATCAGGCGGGCGCGTCCTACAATGAGCAGTTCTTC. It is translated as CASSQDQAGASYNEQFF. This rearrangement joins TRBV4-2 to TRBJ2-1, with D maybe TRBD2 (5 bases). V gave up 0 bases and J gave up 1 base, with 13 bases separating them. Germline CDR1 LGHNA, CDR2 YNFKEQ. The CDR3 is made up of 17 amino acids.